This TCR beta chain was identified in a study of CD8+CD57+ T cells in acquired aplastic anemia. It was genomic DNA that served as the template for profiling TCR beta VDJ and CDR3. TCRdb passed the reads through MiXCR, listing each CDR3 protein once. The data contain some 160,000 distinct CDR3 sequences, about 50% of them singletons. Overall study results and limits: Comparison of patients with controls identified twenty-nine shared CD8+ CDR3 sequences.

Patients picked for sequencing had shown CD8+CD57+ cell expansion detected by flow cytometry. This clonotype was seen many times. The antigen is not known. Germline CDR1 reads KGHDR; CDR2 reads SFDVKD. This CDR3 region has 14 residues. Trimming cost V 4 bases and J 6 bases; bases outside gene matches: 4. The origin of this receptor is a human donor with aplastic anemia. The chain has TRBV24-1 and TRBJ2-1; 8 bases agree with TRBD1. The sequenced material came from sorted CD4+, CD8+, or CD8+CD57+ T cells (not recorded which) from PBMCs. The CDR3 DNA follows: TGTGCCACCAGTGAACCCGGACAGGGCAATGAGCAGTTCTTC. Its translation is CATSEPGQGNEQFF.